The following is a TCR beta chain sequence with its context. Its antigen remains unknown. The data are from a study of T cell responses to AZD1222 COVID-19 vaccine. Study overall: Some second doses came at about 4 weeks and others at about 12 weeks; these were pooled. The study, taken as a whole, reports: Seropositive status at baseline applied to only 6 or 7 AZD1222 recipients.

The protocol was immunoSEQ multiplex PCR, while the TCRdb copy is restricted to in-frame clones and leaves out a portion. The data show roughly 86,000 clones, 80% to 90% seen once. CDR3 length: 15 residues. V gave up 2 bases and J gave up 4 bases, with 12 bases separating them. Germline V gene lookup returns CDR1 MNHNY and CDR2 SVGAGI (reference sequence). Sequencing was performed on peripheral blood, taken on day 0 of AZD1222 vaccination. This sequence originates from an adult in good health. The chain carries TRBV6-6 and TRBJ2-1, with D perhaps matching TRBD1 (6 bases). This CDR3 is CASSYGQGIYNEQFF. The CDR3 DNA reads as TGTGCCAGCAGTTACGGGCAGGGGATTTACAATGAGCAGTTCTTC.